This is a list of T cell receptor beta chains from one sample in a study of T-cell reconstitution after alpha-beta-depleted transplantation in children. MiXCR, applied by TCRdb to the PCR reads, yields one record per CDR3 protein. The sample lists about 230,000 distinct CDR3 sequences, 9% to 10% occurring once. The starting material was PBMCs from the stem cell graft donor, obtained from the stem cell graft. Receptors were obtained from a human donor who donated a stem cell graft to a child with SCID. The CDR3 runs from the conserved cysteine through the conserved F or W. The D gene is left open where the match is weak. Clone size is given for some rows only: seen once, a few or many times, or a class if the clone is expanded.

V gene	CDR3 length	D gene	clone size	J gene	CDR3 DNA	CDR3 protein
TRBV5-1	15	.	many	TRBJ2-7	TGCGCCAGCAGCTTGTTTGCGGGGTGCTCCAACGAGCAGTACTTC	CASSLFAGCSNEQYF
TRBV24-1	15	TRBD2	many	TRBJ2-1	TGTGCCACCAGTGACGGGACTAGCGGGACCAATGAGCAGTTCTTC	CATSDGTSGTNEQFF
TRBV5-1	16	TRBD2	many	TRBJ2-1	TGCGCCAGCAGCTTTTCGGGGGGTAACAGGTACAATGAGCAGTTCTTC	CASSFSGGNRYNEQFF
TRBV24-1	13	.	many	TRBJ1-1	TGTGCCACCCAAGCCACCACGGGTACTGAAGCTTTCTTT	CATQATTGTEAFF
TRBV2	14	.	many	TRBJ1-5	TGTGCCAGCAGTCCCCGCGGGACCCCTCAGCCCCAGCATTTT	CASSPRGTPQPQHF
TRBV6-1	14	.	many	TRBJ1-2	TGTGCCAGCAGTGAAGGGGGGCCCAACTATGGCTACACCTTC	CASSEGGPNYGYTF
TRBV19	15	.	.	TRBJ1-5	TGTGCCAGTAGAGGAGGACAGCTCCGCAATCAGCCCCAGCATTTT	CASRGGQLRNQPQHF
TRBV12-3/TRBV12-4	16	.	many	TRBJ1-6	TGTGCCAGCAGTTTATCCCGGACAGCCTATAATTCACCCCTCCACTTT	CASSLSRTAYNSPLHF
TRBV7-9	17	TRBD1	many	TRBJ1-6	TGTGCCAGCAGCTTAGCGGGACAGAGCTCCTATAATTCACCCCTCCACTTT	CASSLAGQSSYNSPLHF
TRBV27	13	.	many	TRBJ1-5	TGTGCCTCTGGGACCCCTAGCAATCAGCCCCAGCATTTT	CASGTPSNQPQHF
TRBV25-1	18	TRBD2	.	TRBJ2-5	TGTGCCAGCGCTACCCTAGGACTAGCGGGGGACCAACAAGAGACCCAGTACTTC	CASATLGLAGDQQETQYF
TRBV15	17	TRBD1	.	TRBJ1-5	TGTGCCACCAGCAGAGATCCGTCGGGACAGGGGAAGGGGCCCCAGCATTTT	CATSRDPSGQGKGPQHF
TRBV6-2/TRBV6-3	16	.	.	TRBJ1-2	TGTGCCAGCAGTTACTCGTCGTCCGGCGGGGGCATGGGCTACACCTTC	CASSYSSSGGGMGYTF
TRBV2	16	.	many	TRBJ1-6	TGTGCCAGCAGTGAATTGGGGCCAGGGGTGGCCTCACCCCTCCACTTT	CASSELGPGVASPLHF
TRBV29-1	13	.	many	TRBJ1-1	TGCAGCGTTGGAGCAGGGACGAACACTGAAGCTTTCTTT	CSVGAGTNTEAFF
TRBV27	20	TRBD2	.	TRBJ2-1	TGTGCCAGCAGTTTATCCAGCGGGAGCGGGGGAGGCGGCCTTTACAATGAGCAGTTCTTC	CASSLSSGSGGGGLYNEQFF
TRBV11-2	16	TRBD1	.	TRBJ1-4	TGTGCCAGCAGCCGGGGGTGGGGACAGGGGAATGAAAAACTGTTTTTT	CASSRGWGQGNEKLFF
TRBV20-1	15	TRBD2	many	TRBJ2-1	TGCAGTGCTAGGGGGATAGCGGGGGGGCTTAATGAGCAGTTCTTC	CSARGIAGGLNEQFF
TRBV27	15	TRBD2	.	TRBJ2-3	TGTGCCAGCAGTTTCCTAGCGGGGCTCACAGATACGCAGTATTTT	CASSFLAGLTDTQYF
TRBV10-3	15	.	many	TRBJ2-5	TGTGCCATCTCCCCCACAGGGAAAAATCAAGAGACCCAGTACTTC	CAISPTGKNQETQYF
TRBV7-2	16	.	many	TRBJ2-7	TGTGCCAGCAGCTTAGCCATTTCCCAGACTTTCTACGAGCAGTACTTC	CASSLAISQTFYEQYF
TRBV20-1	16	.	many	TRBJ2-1	TGCAGTGCCCCAGCCACGCACAGGGTTAACTACAATGAGCAGTTCTTC	CSAPATHRVNYNEQFF
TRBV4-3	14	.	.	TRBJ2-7	TGCGCCAGCAGCCCCCAAACGGGGGCCTACGAGCAGTACTTC	CASSPQTGAYEQYF
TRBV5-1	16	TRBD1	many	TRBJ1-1	TGCGCCAGCAGCTTGGTGCCAGGGGGCGGTAACACTGAAGCTTTCTTT	CASSLVPGGGNTEAFF
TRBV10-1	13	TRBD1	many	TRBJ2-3	TGCGCCAGCAGTGGGACAGGGAGAAATACGCAGTATTTT	CASSGTGRNTQYF
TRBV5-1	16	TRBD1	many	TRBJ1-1	TGCGCCAGCAGCGGACAGGGGATGGGGGTGAACACTGAAGCTTTCTTT	CASSGQGMGVNTEAFF
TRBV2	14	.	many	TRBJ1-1	TGTGCCAGCAGTGCCGCAGGGCAGGGCACTGAAGCTTTCTTT	CASSAAGQGTEAFF
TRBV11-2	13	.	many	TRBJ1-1	TGTGCCAGCAGCCCCGCAGGGGCAGGAGTAGCTTTCTTT	CASSPAGAGVAFF
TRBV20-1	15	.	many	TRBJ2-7	TGCAGTGCTAGAGCCGGGGCAGGGAATACCTACGAGCAGTACTTC	CSARAGAGNTYEQYF
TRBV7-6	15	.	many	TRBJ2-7	TGTGCCAGCAGCCCCGATGACAGTGGAGCCTACGAGCAGTACTTC	CASSPDDSGAYEQYF
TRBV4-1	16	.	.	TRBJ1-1	TGCGCCAGCAGCCGAACCCCGGGACTGCTGAACACTGAAGCTTTCTTT	CASSRTPGLLNTEAFF
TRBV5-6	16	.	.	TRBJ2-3	TGTGCCAGCAGCTTGGCGACCGGTGGGAGCACAGATACGCAGTATTTT	CASSLATGGSTDTQYF
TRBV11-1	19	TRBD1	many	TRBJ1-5	TGTGCCAGCAGCTTAGGGTCAGGGGGATCCATAAATAGCAATCAGCCCCAGCATTTT	CASSLGSGGSINSNQPQHF
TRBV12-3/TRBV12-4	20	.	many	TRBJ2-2	TGTGCCAGCAGTTTAACTTGGTGGAAACCGGGACCTAAAGTTTCGGGGGAGCTGTTTTTT	CASSLTWWKPGPKVSGELFF
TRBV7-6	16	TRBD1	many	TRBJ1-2	TGTGCCAGCAGCACACTACGGGGACAGGGACTAGCTGGCTACACCTTC	CASSTLRGQGLAGYTF